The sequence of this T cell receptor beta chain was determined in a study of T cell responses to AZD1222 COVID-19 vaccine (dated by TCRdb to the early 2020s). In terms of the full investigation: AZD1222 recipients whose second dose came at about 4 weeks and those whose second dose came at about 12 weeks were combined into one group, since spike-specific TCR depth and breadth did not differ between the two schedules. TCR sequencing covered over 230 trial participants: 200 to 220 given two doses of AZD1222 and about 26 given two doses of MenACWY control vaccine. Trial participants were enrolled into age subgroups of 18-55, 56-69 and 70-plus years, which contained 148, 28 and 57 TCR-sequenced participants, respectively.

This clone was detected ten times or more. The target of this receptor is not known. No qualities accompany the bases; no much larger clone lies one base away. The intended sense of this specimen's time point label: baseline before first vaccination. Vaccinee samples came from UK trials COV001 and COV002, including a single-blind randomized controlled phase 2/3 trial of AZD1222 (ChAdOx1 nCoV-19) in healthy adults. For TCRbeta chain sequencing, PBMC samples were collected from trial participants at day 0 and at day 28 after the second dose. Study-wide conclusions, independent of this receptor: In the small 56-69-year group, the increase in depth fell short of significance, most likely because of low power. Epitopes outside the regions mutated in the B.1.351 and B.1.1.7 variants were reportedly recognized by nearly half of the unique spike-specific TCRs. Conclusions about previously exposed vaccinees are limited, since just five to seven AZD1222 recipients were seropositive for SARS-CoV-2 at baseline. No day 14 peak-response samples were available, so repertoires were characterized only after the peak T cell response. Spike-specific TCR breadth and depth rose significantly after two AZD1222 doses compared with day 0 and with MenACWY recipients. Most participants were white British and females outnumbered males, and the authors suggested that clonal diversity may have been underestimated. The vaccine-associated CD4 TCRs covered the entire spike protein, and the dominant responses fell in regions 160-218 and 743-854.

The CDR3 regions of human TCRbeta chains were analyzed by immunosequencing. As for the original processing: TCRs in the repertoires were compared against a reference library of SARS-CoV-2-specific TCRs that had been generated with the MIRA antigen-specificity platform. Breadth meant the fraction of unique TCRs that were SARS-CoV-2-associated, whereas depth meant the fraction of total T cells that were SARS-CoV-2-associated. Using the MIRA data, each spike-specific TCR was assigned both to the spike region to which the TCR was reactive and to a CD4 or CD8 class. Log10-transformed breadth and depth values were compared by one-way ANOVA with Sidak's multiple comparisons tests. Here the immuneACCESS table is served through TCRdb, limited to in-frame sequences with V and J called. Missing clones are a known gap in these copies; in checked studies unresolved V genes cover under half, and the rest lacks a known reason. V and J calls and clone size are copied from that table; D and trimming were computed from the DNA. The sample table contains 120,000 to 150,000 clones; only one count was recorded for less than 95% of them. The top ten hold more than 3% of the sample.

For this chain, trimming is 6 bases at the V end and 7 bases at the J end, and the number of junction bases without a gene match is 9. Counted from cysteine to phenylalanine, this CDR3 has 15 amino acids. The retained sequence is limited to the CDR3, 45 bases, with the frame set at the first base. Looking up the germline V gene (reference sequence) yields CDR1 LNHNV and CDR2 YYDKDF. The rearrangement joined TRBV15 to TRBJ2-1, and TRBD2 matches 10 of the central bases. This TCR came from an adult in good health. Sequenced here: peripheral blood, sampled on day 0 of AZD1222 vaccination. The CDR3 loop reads CATRASGSRWNEQFF. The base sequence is TGTGCCACCAGAGCTAGCGGGAGTCGGTGGAATGAGCAGTTCTTC.